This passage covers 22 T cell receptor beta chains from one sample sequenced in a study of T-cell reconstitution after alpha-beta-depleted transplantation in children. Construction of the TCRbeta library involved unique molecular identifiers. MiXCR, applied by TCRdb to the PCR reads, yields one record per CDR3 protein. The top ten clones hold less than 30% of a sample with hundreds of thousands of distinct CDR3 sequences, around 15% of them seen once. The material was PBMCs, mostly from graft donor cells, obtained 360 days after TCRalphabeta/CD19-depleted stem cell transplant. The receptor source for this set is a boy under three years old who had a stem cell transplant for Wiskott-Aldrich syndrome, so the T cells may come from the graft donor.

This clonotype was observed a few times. The CDR3 is CASSLGVGPSSYNEQFF. CDR3 sequence (DNA): TGTGCCAGCAGCCTAGGAGTGGGGCCAAGCTCCTACAATGAGCAGTTCTTC. V usage is TRBV7-9 and J usage is TRBJ2-1; possibly TRBD1 for D (5 bases). CDR3 length: 17 residues. Trimming pared 5 bases from V and 0 bases from J, leaving 17 bases between. Germline values: CDR1 SEHNR, CDR2 FQNEAQ (reference sequence).

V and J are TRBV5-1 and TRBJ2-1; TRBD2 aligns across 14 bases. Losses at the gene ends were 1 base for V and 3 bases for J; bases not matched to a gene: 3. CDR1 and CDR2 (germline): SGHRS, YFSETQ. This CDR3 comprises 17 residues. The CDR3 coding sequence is TGCGCCAGCAGCTTGCGACTAGCGGGGGGGGGCTACAATGAGCAGTTCTTC. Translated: CASSLRLAGGGYNEQFF. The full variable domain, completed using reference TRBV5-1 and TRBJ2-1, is KAGVTQTPRYLIKTRGQQVTLSCSPISGHRSVSWYQQTPGQGLQFLFEYFSETQRNKGNFPGRFSGRQFSNSRSEMNVSTLELGDSALYLCASSLRLAGGGYNEQFFGPGTRLTVL.

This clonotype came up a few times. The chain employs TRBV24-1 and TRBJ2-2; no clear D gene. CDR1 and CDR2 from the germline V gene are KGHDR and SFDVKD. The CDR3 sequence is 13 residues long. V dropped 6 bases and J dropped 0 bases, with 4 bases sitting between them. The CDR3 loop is CATSSSNTGELFF. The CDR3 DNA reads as TGTGCCACCAGTTCCTCGAACACCGGGGAGCTGTTTTTT.

CDR3: CASGTSGGGSEQFF. CDR3 in DNA: TGTGCCAGCGGAACTAGCGGGGGAGGTAGTGAGCAGTTCTTC. The chain joins TRBV7-9 to TRBJ2-1; 11 bases line up with TRBD2. V gave up 8 bases and J gave up 9 bases; unmatched junction bases: 9. This CDR3 contains 14 residues. Per the germline V gene, CDR1 is SEHNR and CDR2 is FQNEAQ (reference sequence). The whole variable domain, remainder taken from reference TRBV7-9 and TRBJ2-1, is DTGVSQNPRHKITKRGQNVTFRCDPISEHNRLYWYRQTLGQGPEFLTYFQNEAQLEKSRLLSDRFSAERPKGSFSTLEIQRTEQGDSAMYLCASGTSGGGSEQFFGPGTRLTVL.

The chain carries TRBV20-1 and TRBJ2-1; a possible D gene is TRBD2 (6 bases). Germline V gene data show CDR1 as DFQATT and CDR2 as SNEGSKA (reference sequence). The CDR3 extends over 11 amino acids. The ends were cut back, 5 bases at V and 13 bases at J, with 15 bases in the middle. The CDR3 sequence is CSAERGLPQFF. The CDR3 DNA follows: TGCAGTGCTGAAAGGGGACTTCCCCAGTTCTTC.

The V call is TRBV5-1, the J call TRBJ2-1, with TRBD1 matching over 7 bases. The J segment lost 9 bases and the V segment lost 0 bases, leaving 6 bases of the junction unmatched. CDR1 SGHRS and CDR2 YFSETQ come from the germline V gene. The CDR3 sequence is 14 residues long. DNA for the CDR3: TGCGCCAGCAGCTTGGAGGGGGCTATGGGTGAGCAGTTCTTC. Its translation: CASSLEGAMGEQFF. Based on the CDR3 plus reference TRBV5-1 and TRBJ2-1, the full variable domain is KAGVTQTPRYLIKTRGQQVTLSCSPISGHRSVSWYQQTPGQGLQFLFEYFSETQRNKGNFPGRFSGRQFSNSRSEMNVSTLELGDSALYLCASSLEGAMGEQFFGPGTRLTVL.

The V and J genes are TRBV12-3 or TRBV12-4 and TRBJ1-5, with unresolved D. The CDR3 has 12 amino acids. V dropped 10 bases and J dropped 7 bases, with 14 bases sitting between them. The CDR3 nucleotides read TGTGCCACCTCCCGGGCAGGACAGCCCCAGCATTTT. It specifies CATSRAGQPQHF.

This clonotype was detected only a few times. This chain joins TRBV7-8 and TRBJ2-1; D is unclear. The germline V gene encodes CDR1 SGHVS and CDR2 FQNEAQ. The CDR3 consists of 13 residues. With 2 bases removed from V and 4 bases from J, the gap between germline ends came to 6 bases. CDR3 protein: CASSLFAYNEQFF. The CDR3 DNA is TGTGCCAGCAGCTTATTCGCTTACAATGAGCAGTTCTTC.

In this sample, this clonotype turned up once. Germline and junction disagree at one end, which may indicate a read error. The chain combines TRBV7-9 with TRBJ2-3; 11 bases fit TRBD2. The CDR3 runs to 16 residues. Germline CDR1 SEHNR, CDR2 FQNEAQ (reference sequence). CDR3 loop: CAISPWTSGSTDTQYF. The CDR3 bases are TGTGCCATCAGCCCGTGGACTAGCGGGAGCACAGATACGCAGTATTTT.

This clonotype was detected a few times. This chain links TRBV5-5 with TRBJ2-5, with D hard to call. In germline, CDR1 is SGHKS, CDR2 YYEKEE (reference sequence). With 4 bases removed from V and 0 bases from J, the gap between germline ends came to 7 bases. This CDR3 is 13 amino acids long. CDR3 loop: CASSLWDQETQYF. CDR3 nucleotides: TGTGCCAGCAGCCTATGGGACCAAGAGACCCAGTACTTC.

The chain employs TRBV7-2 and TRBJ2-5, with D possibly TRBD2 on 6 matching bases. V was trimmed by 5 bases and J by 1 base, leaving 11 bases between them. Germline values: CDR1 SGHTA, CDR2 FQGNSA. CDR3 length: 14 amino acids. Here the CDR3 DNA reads TGTGCCAGCAGCCTCCGGGGGTCCCAAGAGACCCAGTACTTC. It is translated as CASSLRGSQETQYF.

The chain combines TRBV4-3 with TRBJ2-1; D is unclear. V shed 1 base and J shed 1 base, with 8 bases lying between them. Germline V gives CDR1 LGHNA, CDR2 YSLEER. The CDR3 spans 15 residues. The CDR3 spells CASSQAGTSYNEQFF. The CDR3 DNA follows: TGCGCCAGCAGCCAAGCAGGAACTTCCTACAATGAGCAGTTCTTC.

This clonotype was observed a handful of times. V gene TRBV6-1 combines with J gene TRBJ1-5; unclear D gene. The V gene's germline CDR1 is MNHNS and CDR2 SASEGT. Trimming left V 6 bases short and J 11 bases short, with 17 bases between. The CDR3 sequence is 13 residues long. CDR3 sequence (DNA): TGTGCCAGCAGATCTACCGGAACAGAGGCCCAGCATTTT. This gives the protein CASRSTGTEAQHF.

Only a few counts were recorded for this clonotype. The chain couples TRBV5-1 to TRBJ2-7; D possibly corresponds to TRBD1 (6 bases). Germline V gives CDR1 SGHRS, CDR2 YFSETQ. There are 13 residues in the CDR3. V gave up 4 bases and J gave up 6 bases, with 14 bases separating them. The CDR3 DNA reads TGCGCCAGCAGCAACACAGGGCATGGCGAGCAGTACTTC. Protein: CASSNTGHGEQYF.

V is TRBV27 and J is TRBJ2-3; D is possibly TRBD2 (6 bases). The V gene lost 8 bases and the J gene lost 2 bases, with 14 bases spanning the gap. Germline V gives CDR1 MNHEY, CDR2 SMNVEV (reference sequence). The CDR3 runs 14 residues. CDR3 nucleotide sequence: TGTGCCAGCGCACGGGGGTCTTACACAGATACGCAGTATTTT. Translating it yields CASARGSYTDTQYF.

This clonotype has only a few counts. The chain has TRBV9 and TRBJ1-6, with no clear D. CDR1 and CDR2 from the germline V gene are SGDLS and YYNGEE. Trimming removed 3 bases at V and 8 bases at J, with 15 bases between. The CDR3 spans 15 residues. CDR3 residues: CASSDGPFGDSPLHF. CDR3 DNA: TGTGCCAGCAGCGACGGGCCATTCGGGGATTCACCCCTCCACTTT. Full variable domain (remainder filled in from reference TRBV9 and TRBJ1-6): DSGVTQTPKHLITATGQRVTLRCSPRSGDLSVYWYQQSLDQGLQFLIQYYNGEERAKGNILERFSAQQFPDLHSELNLSSLELGDSALYFCASSDGPFGDSPLHFGNGTRLTVT.

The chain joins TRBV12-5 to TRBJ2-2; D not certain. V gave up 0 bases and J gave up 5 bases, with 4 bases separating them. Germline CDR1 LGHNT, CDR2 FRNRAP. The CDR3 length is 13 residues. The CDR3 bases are TGTGCTAGTGGTTTGGTCCTAACCGGGGAGCTGTTTTTT. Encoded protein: CASGLVLTGELFF.

The CDR3 bases are TGCGCCAGCAGCCAACCGGCTGGGACTAGCTTAGGCTACGAGCAGTACTTC. It codes for CASSQPAGTSLGYEQYF. V gene TRBV5-1 combines with J gene TRBJ2-7; 9 nucleotides agree with TRBD2. The germline CDR1 and CDR2 sequences are SGHRS and YFSETQ. V lost 4 bases to trimming and J lost 3 bases; unmatched junction nucleotides: 14. CDR3 length: 17 residues.

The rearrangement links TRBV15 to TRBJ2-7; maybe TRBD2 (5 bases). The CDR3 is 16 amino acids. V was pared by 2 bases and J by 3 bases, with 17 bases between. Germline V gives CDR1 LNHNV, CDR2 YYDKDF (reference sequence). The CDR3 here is CATSRRLTINRYEQYF. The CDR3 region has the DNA TGTGCCACCAGCAGACGCTTGACTATAAATCGCTACGAGCAGTACTTC.

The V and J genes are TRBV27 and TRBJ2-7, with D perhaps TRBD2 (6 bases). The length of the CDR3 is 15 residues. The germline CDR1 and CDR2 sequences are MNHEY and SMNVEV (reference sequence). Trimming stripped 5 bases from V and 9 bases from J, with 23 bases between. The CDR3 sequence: CASSPQVASAYVQYF. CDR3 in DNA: TGTGCCAGCAGTCCCCAGGTGGCTAGCGCTTATGTGCAGTACTTC.

This chain's CDR3 is CASSVGIYQETQYF. Written as DNA, the CDR3 is TGTGCCAGCAGCGTGGGGATTTACCAAGAGACCCAGTACTTC. The chain links TRBV9 to TRBJ2-5; D ambiguous. Trimming left V 2 bases short and J 0 bases short, with 8 bases between. This CDR3 is built from 14 residues. Germline V gene sequence: CDR1 SGDLS, CDR2 YYNGEE.

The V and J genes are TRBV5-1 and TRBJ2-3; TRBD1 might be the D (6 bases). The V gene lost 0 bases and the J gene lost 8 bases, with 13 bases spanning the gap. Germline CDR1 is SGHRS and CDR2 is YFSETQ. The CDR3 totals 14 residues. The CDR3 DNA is TGCGCCAGCAGCTTGGCCGGGACACTCATTACGCAGTATTTT. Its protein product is CASSLAGTLITQYF. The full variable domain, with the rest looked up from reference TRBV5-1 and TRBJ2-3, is KAGVTQTPRYLIKTRGQQVTLSCSPISGHRSVSWYQQTPGQGLQFLFEYFSETQRNKGNFPGRFSGRQFSNSRSEMNVSTLELGDSALYLCASSLAGTLITQYFGPGTRLTVL.